This T cell receptor beta chain was recovered during a study of blood T cell repertoires in COVID-19. The CDR3 sequence is 16 residues long. Trimming took off 2 bases at V and 2 bases at J, with 12 bases between the two ends. In germline, CDR1 is LGHNA, CDR2 YNFKEQ. In the source study's methods: The assay estimated nucleated cells by amplifying reference gene primers. Here immunoSEQ multiplex PCR was the method, and the copy in TCRdb shows in-frame clones only, minus some. Clone size and V and J calls were adopted from that table, with D and trimming inferred from the DNA. The profile shows some 240,000 clones, approximately 80% of them singletons.

The specimen was peripheral blood. The chain links TRBV4-2 to TRBJ2-2, with unresolved D. This receptor was identified in a woman aged 40 to 49 who had recovered from COVID-19. CDR3 sequence reads: CASSQRRIQNTGELFF. CDR3 nucleotides: TGTGCCAGCAGCCAAAGGCGGATACAAAACACCGGGGAGCTGTTTTTT.